The sequence of this T cell receptor beta chain was determined in a study of long-term antiretroviral therapy in people with HIV. From germline, CDR1 is SEHNR and CDR2 FQNEAQ (reference sequence). This CDR3 is built from 14 residues. V lost 7 bases, J lost 5 bases, and 18 bases lay in between. Investigators performed immunoSEQ version v3.0 at survey level. Clones were read by immunoSEQ multiplex PCR, and TCRdb kept only the in-frame ones, dropping some. The sample includes under 45,000 clones, over 85% of them seen just once. This chain uses TRBV7-9 with TRBJ2-7, with D perhaps TRBD2 (6 bases). Sequenced here: unsorted PBMCs, sampled around 5 years after starting antiretroviral therapy. This TCR was sampled from a woman aged 45-65 years with HIV. CDR3 DNA sequence: TGTGCCAGCAAAAGGGGATTCCCTAGCGACGAGCAGTACTTC. It is translated as CASKRGFPSDEQYF. The complete variable domain, with remaining parts taken from reference TRBV7-9 and TRBJ2-7, reads DTGVSQNPRHKITKRGQNVTFRCDPISEHNRLYWYRQTLGQGPEFLTYFQNEAQLEKSRLLSDRFSAERPKGSFSTLEIQRTEQGDSAMYLCASKRGFPSDEQYFGPGTRLTVT.